This TCR beta chain was identified during a study of cytomegalovirus exposure and HLA in healthy donors. Germline CDR1 reads SGHRS; CDR2 reads YFSETQ. V gave up 0 bases and J gave up 2 bases, with 9 bases separating them. This CDR3 region has 14 residues. A multiplex PCR was run with 60 Vbeta primers and 13 Jbeta primers. The data were produced by immunoSEQ multiplex PCR, yet TCRdb's version contains in-frame clones alone and is incomplete. The sample consists of roughly 180,000 clones, more than 70% of them appearing once. This clone occurred once. Its antigen is still unknown. Broader study findings: Many donors shared some public TCRs, even though most TCR sequences were rare. Previous analysis showed most TCR beta V segments were productive about 90% or about 30% of the time. It was about 180 TCR beta chains that were listed as cytomegalovirus-associated.

The sequence came from a man younger than 40 in good health and CMV-seronegative. The specimen was PBMCs. The chain couples TRBV5-1 to TRBJ2-7; D may be TRBD1 (5 bases). The CDR3 region is CASSLVAGTYEQYF. CDR3 sequence (DNA): TGCGCCAGCAGCTTGGTGGCAGGGACCTACGAGCAGTACTTC.